This T cell receptor (beta chain) was captured in a study of blood T cell repertoires in COVID-19. Study in general: Whether acute or convalescent, the COVID-19 samples came from the United States, Italy and Spain. The analysed material was cDNA or gDNA that came from T cells, B-cell-depleted T cells, or PBMCs.

Per the original methods: For nucleated cells, counts were estimated from reference gene primer amplification. Assay: immunoSEQ multiplex PCR; the TCRdb copy retains only in-frame clones and omits some. V and J calls and clone size come straight from that table; D and trimming were deduced from the DNA. Here the sample spans tens of thousands of clones, approximately 86% being singletons. The CDR3 is 15 amino acids. CDR1 and CDR2 from the germline V gene are LGHDT and YNNKEL (reference sequence). With 0 bases removed from V and 8 bases from J, the gap between germline ends came to 14 bases. Sequenced sample: peripheral blood. The rearrangement uses TRBV3-1 (or the pseudogene TRBV3-2) and TRBJ1-5; TRBD1 is a possible D gene (6 bases). This sequence was found in a human donor in a cohort sampled during active COVID-19. The CDR3 reads CASSQDGGGQEPQHF. The CDR3 DNA reads as TGTGCCAGCAGCCAAGATGGGGGGGGGCAGGAGCCCCAGCATTTT.